The rows below give T cell receptor beta chains drawn from one sample of a study of T cell changes during pregnancy in multiple sclerosis. TCRdb's copy holds only in-frame clones and misses some; the assay was immunoSEQ multiplex PCR. The sample gives around 100,000 clones, around 94% of which show up once; approximately 1.2% is in the top ten. Sequenced here: peripheral blood, sampled in the second trimester of pregnancy. The receptors derive from a female donor with multiple sclerosis, enrolled in a pregnancy study. The CDR3 runs from the conserved cysteine through the conserved F or W. The order of the fields is J gene, D gene, clone size, V gene, CDR3 protein, CDR3 DNA. A D gene is named only where the DNA matches it firmly. Rows may omit the clone size; those that give it use once, few, many or a size class.

TRBJ2-5 - - TRBV7-8 CASSFSDRPQETQYF TGTGCCAGCAGCTTTTCGGACAGACCCCAAGAGACCCAGTACTTC
TRBJ2-7 TRBD2 - TRBV11-2 CASSFSGLAGGAYEQYF TGTGCCAGCAGCTTCTCAGGACTAGCGGGGGGCGCTTACGAGCAGTACTTC
TRBJ1-1 - once TRBV5-5 CASSLGYRNTEAFF TGTGCCAGCAGCTTGGGTTACAGGAACACTGAAGCTTTCTTT
TRBJ2-3 TRBD2 - TRBV28 CASSSGLAASTDTQYF TGTGCCAGCAGCTCGGGACTAGCGGCTAGCACAGATACGCAGTATTTT
TRBJ2-2 TRBD2 once TRBV7-9 CASSSLTSGAGELFF TGTGCCAGCAGCTCCCTGACTAGCGGAGCCGGGGAGCTGTTTTTT
TRBJ1-2 - - TRBV25-1 CASSSYLTQGSSYGYTF TGTGCCAGCAGTTCCTACCTGACTCAGGGAAGTAGCTATGGCTACACCTTC
TRBJ2-2 TRBD2 - TRBV9 CASSVASAGGSTGELFF TGTGCCAGCAGCGTAGCCTCTGCGGGAGGATCCACCGGGGAGCTGTTTTTT
TRBJ2-7 TRBD2 - TRBV5-1 CASSYVAGGIEQYF TGCGCCAGCAGCTACGTAGCGGGGGGAATCGAGCAGTACTTC
TRBJ2-7 - - TRBV15 CATSRELGSYEQYF TGTGCCACCAGCAGAGAACTAGGCTCCTACGAGCAGTACTTC
TRBJ1-1 - - TRBV27 CASSFRRNTEAFF TGTGCCAGCAGTTTTAGGAGGAACACTGAAGCTTTCTTT
TRBJ2-1 TRBD2 once TRBV9 CASSVVGGRAWNEQFF TGTGCCAGCAGCGTAGTCGGCGGGAGGGCTTGGAATGAGCAGTTCTTC
TRBJ2-1 TRBD1 - TRBV5-1 CASSARQGRPEQFF TGCGCCAGCAGCGCCCGACAGGGTAGGCCTGAGCAGTTCTTC
TRBJ1-5 - - TRBV6-1 CASSERVAGNQPQHF TGTGCCAGCAGTGAAAGGGTGGCAGGGAATCAGCCCCAGCATTTT
TRBJ2-2 - - TRBV18 CASSPPLGTPNTGELFF TGTGCCAGCTCACCTCCCCTCGGGACACCGAACACCGGGGAGCTGTTTTTT
TRBJ1-5 - - TRBV2 CASSGPGRVTQPQHF TGTGCCAGCAGTGGACCGGGCAGGGTCACTCAGCCCCAGCATTTT
TRBJ1-4 TRBD1 - TRBV6-4 CASSVDREGGEKLFF TGTGCCAGCAGTGTCGACAGGGAAGGTGGTGAAAAACTGTTTTTT
TRBJ2-6 TRBD1 once TRBV2 CASRGIRGGQGARGANVLTF TGTGCCAGCAGGGGGATCCGAGGGGGACAGGGGGCGCGAGGGGCCAACGTCCTGACTTTC
TRBJ1-1 - - TRBV7-9 CASSSTRENTEAFF TGTGCCAGCAGCTCCACCAGGGAGAACACTGAAGCTTTCTTT
TRBJ1-6 - - TRBV6-1 CASRKRGLYNSPLHF TGTGCCAGCAGGAAAAGAGGACTGTATAATTCACCCCTCCACTTT
TRBJ1-1 - - TRBV5-4 CASSLAASRVFGTEAFF TGTGCCAGCAGCTTGGCGGCCTCCAGGGTATTCGGCACTGAAGCTTTCTTT
TRBJ2-3 - - TRBV4-1 CASSLGSSLDTQYF TGCGCCAGCAGCTTGGGGAGTAGTCTAGATACGCAGTATTTT
TRBJ1-2 - many TRBV25-1 CASSGTPDSRGYTF TGTGCCAGCAGCGGTACCCCTGACTCTCGCGGCTACACCTTC
TRBJ2-7 - - TRBV21-1 CASSKRWRASEQYF TGTGCCAGCAGCAAACGGTGGCGGGCCTCCGAGCAGTACTTC
TRBJ2-1 TRBD2 - TRBV6-5 CASSYAGGYNEQFF TGTGCCAGCAGTTACGCGGGGGGTTACAATGAGCAGTTCTTC
TRBJ2-7 - - TRBV27 CASSSLSEQYF TGTGCCAGCAGTTCGCTGAGCGAGCAGTACTTC
TRBJ2-7 - - TRBV7-2 CASSLVQGGSGSYEQYF TGTGCCAGCAGCTTAGTCCAGGGTGGGTCAGGTTCCTACGAGCAGTACTTC
TRBJ2-1 TRBD1 - TRBV19 CASSSPTGTAYNEQFF TGTGCCAGTAGTTCCCCCACCGGGACAGCCTACAATGAGCAGTTCTTC
TRBJ2-7 - once TRBV9 CASSVVEGSEQYF TGTGCCAGCAGCGTAGTGGAGGGATCCGAGCAGTACTTC
TRBJ1-6 - - TRBV10-3 CAISVGVNNSPLHF TGTGCCATCAGTGTGGGAGTAAACAATTCACCCCTCCACTTT
TRBJ2-5 TRBD1 - TRBV5-1 CASSPGTGKQETQYF TGCGCCAGCAGCCCTGGGACAGGGAAACAAGAGACCCAGTACTTC
TRBJ2-1 TRBD2 - TRBV5-4 CASSLTSGSYNEQFF TGTGCCAGCAGCTTGACTAGCGGGTCCTACAATGAGCAGTTCTTC
TRBJ2-7 - - TRBV18 CASSPLAGPALLSSYEQYF TGTGCCAGCTCACCACTGGCAGGCCCCGCGCTTTTGAGCTCCTACGAGCAGTACTTC
TRBJ2-6 - once TRBV14 CASSPRGQGLGSGANVLTF TGTGCCAGCAGCCCGCGGGGTCAGGGCTTGGGGTCTGGGGCCAACGTCCTGACTTTC
TRBJ2-7 TRBD1 - TRBV5-4 CASSFNRGIYEQYF TGTGCCAGCAGCTTTAACAGGGGAATCTACGAGCAGTACTTC
TRBJ2-6 - - TRBV2 CASSQLSPGANVLTF TGTGCCAGCAGTCAACTATCCCCTGGGGCCAACGTCCTGACTTTC
TRBJ1-1 - - TRBV28 CASTAYRAVNTEAFF TGTGCCAGCACCGCTTACAGGGCGGTGAACACTGAAGCTTTCTTT
TRBJ1-2 - - TRBV2 CASSEAGDRAYGYTF TGTGCCAGCAGTGAAGCCGGGGATAGGGCCTATGGCTACACCTTC
TRBJ1-2 - - TRBV10-3 CAISDRWEGENYGYTF TGTGCCATCAGTGACAGATGGGAGGGGGAAAACTATGGCTACACCTTC
TRBJ1-1 TRBD1 - TRBV28 CASSIPIPGQGHEAFF TGTGCCAGCAGTATCCCAATTCCGGGACAGGGACATGAAGCTTTCTTT
TRBJ2-7 - - TRBV18 CASSLARTYEQYF TGTGCCAGCTCACTAGCGCGAACCTACGAGCAGTACTTC
TRBJ1-1 TRBD1 few TRBV19 CASSSTGGTEAFF TGTGCCAGCTCTTCGACAGGGGGCACTGAAGCTTTCTTT
TRBJ1-4 TRBD1 - TRBV2 CASRPGQGGEKLFF TGTGCCAGCAGGCCGGGACAGGGTGGTGAAAAACTGTTTTTT
TRBJ1-4 - - TRBV5-1 CASSLFGQRDNEKLFF TGCGCCAGCAGCTTGTTTGGACAGCGGGATAATGAAAAACTGTTTTTT
TRBJ2-3 TRBD2 once TRBV6-6 CASSPTSAVTDTQYF TGTGCCAGCAGCCCGACTAGCGCAGTCACAGATACGCAGTATTTT
TRBJ2-5 - - TRBV18 CASSRSGQETQYF TGTGCCAGCTCACGATCCGGTCAAGAGACCCAGTACTTC
TRBJ2-2 TRBD1 - TRBV15 CATSRGQGRGTGELFF TGTGCCACCAGCAGAGGACAGGGAAGGGGAACCGGGGAGCTGTTTTTT
TRBJ1-1 - - TRBV19 CASTTGQTRTEAFF TGTGCCAGTACTACCGGACAGACTCGGACTGAAGCTTTCTTT
TRBJ2-3 TRBD2 - TRBV9 CASSSSRWTSGRGWGTDTQYF TGTGCCAGCAGCAGTTCCCGTTGGACTAGCGGGAGAGGGTGGGGCACAGATACGCAGTATTTT
TRBJ1-1 - - TRBV27 CASSSHVGGTEAFF TGTGCCAGCAGTTCCCACGTAGGGGGCACTGAAGCTTTCTTT
TRBJ1-1 TRBD1 - TRBV5-1 CASSWGTGGEAFF TGCGCCAGCAGCTGGGGGACAGGGGGTGAAGCTTTCTTT
TRBJ2-7 - - TRBV28 CASSSSPAGNYEQYF TGTGCCAGCAGTTCATCGCCGGCGGGGAACTACGAGCAGTACTTC
TRBJ1-6 TRBD1 few TRBV7-8 CASGYRGLGSPLHF TGTGCCAGCGGCTACAGGGGGCTGGGATCACCCCTCCACTTT
TRBJ2-7 TRBD2 - TRBV5-1 CASSLTSGSASSEQYF TGCGCCAGCAGCTTGACTAGCGGGAGTGCCTCATCCGAGCAGTACTTC
TRBJ1-1 TRBD1 - TRBV27 CASSPYRGENTEAFF TGTGCCAGCAGTCCATACAGGGGAGAGAACACTGAAGCTTTCTTT
TRBJ2-5 TRBD2 - TRBV5-4 CASSVGGSGGASLETQYF TGTGCCAGCAGCGTAGGAGGAAGCGGGGGGGCCTCACTGGAGACCCAGTACTTC